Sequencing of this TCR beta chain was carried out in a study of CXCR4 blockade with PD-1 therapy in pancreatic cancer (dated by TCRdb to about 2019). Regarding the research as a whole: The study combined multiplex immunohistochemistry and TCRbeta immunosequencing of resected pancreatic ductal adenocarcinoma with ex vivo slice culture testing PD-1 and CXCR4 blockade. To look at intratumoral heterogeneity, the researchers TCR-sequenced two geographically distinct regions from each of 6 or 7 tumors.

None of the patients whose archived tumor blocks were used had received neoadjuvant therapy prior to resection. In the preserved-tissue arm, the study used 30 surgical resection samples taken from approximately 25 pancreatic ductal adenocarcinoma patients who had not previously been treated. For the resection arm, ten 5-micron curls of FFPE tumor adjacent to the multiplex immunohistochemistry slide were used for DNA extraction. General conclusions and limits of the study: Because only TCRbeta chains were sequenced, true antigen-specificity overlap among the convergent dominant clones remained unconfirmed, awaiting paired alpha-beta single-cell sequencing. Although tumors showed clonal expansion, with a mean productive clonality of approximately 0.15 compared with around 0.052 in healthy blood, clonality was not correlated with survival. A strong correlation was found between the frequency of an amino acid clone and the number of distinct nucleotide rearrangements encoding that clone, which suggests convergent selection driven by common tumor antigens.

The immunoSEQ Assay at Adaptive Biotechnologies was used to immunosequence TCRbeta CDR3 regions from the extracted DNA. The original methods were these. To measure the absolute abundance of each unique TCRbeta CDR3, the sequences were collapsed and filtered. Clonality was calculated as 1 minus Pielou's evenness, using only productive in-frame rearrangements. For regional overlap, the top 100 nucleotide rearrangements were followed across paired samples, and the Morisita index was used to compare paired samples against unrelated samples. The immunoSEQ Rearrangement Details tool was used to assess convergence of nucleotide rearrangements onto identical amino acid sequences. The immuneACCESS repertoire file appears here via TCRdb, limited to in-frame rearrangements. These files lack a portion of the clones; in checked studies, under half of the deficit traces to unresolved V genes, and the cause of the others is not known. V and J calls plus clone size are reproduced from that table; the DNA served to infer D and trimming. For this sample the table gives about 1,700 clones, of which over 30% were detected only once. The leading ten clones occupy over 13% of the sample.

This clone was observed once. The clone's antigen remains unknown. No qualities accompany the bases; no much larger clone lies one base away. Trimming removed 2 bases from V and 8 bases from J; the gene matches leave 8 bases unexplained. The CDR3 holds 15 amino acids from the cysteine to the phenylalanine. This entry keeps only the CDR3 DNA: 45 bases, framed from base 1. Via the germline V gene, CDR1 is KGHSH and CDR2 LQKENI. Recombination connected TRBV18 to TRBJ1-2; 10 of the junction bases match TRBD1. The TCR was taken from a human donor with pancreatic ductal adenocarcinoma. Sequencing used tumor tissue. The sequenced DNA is TGTGCCAGCTCACCAGGTACCGGGACAGGGGAAGGCTACACCTTC. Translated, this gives CASSPGTGTGEGYTF.